This T cell receptor (beta chain) emerged from a study of naive and memory T cell subsets. Study-wide results and limits: There was no ground truth to check naive and memory subset results.

This clonotype was seen more than once but under ten times. The antigen is unknown. Both TRBC1 and TRBC2 were covered by a beta constant-region primer of two equimolar oligonucleotides. Ligation attached a single-stranded oligonucleotide with a 12-nucleotide UMI and the SP2 primer to the cDNA 3' end. MiXCR, applied by TCRdb to the UMI-ligation and nested PCR reads, yields one record per CDR3 protein. The sample lists tens of thousands of distinct CDR3 sequences, more than 10% occurring once. Germline trimming cut 8 bases from V and 6 bases from J; bases unmatched to any gene: 9. The CDR3 totals 13 residues. CDR1 and CDR2 (germline): ENHRY, SYGVKD. Overnight CMV lysate stimulation of fresh PBMCs defined donor CMV status by CD4+ IFNgamma. CD45RA-CD27- cells were effector memory; CD45RA+CD27- cells were EMRA.

This TCR derives from a human donor in good health. The chain couples TRBV10-3 to TRBJ1-1; 7 bases line up with TRBD1. Sequencing used effector memory CD4+ T cells from blood. Subset meaning: effector memory, CD45RA- CD27-. The CDR3 reads CAISSSGQSEAFF. As DNA, the CDR3 is TGTGCCATCTCGTCTTCGGGACAGTCTGAAGCTTTCTTT.